Listed here are 22 T cell receptor beta chains from one sample, sequenced in a study of cytomegalovirus exposure and HLA in healthy donors. It was with 60 Vbeta and 13 Jbeta primers that the PCR ran. Clones were sequenced by immunoSEQ multiplex PCR, and TCRdb holds only the in-frame ones, with some missing. The table lists 110,000 or so clones, over 75% of them singletons. Sequenced material: PBMCs. Receptors were obtained from a man aged 35 to 55 in good health and CMV-seropositive.

This chain's CDR3 is CASSPPTGIGEQYF. In DNA, the CDR3 is TGTGCCAGCTCACCCCCGACAGGGATCGGCGAGCAGTACTTC. The chain carries TRBV18 and TRBJ2-7; the match to TRBD1 covers 7 bases. The CDR3 loop spans 14 amino acids. V shed 3 bases, J shed 6 bases, and the junction held 8 bases outside the gene matches. Germline CDR1 KGHSH, CDR2 LQKENI. The full variable domain, its missing parts supplied by reference TRBV18 and TRBJ2-7, is NAGVMQNPRHLVRRRGQEARLRCSPMKGHSHVYWYRQLPEEGLKFMVYLQKENIIDESGMPKERFSAEFPKEGPSILRIQQVVRGDSAAYFCASSPPTGIGEQYFGPGTRLTVT.

This clone was counted only a few times. The V call is TRBV6-5, the J call TRBJ2-7; 8 bases are a match to TRBD1. The CDR3 has 14 amino acids. The junction had 7 bases not matched to a gene; V was cut back by 6 bases and J by 3 bases. Germline CDR1 and CDR2: MNHEY and SVGAGI. The CDR3: CASSRGQGGYEQYF. The CDR3 nucleotides read TGTGCCAGCAGCCGCGGACAGGGCGGCTACGAGCAGTACTTC.

The V call is TRBV30, the J call TRBJ1-5; D perhaps matches TRBD1 (5 bases). The CDR3 runs 12 residues. Trimming removed 5 bases at V and 7 bases at J, with 12 bases between. Germline CDR1 GTSNPN, CDR2 SVGIG (reference sequence). The CDR3 DNA reads as TGTGCCTGGGCTCAGGGAGGACAGCCCCAGCATTTT. This sequence encodes CAWAQGGQPQHF.

The chain combines TRBV4-3 with TRBJ2-3; 13 nucleotides agree with TRBD2. The CDR3 covers 16 residues. The trim removed 5 bases at V and 7 bases at J, leaving 9 bases unmatched. The germline V gene encodes CDR1 LGHNA and CDR2 YSLEER. CDR3 nucleotides: TGCGCCAGCAGCAAAGGGACTAGCGGGGAGAGATATACGCAGTATTTT. Translating gives CASSKGTSGERYTQYF.

The CDR3 nucleotides read TGTGCCAGCAGCTTCCAGGGGACAGGGGCGTTTTTTTCCTATGGCTACACCTTC. This translates into CASSFQGTGAFFSYGYTF. The rearrangement links TRBV7-2 to TRBJ1-2, with 10 positions matching TRBD1. Germline loops: CDR1 SGHTA, CDR2 FQGNSA. The ends lost 3 bases at V and 4 bases at J; junction bases unmatched: 14. The CDR3 runs to 18 residues.

J is TRBJ1-2 and V is TRBV5-6; 9 bases fit TRBD1. The J segment lost 8 bases and the V segment lost 4 bases, leaving 12 bases of the junction unmatched. This CDR3 has 15 amino acids. The V gene's germline CDR1 is SGHDT and CDR2 YYEEEE. The CDR3 DNA reads TGTGCCAGCAGCCGTATAGGAACAGGGGGCTACGGCTACACCTTC. This gives the protein CASSRIGTGGYGYTF. Variable domain in full (rest from reference TRBV5-6 and TRBJ1-2): DAGVTQSPTHLIKTRGQQVTLRCSPKSGHDTVSWYQQALGQGPQFIFQYYEEEERQRGNFPDRFSGHQFPNYSSELNVNALLLGDSALYLCASSRIGTGGYGYTFGSGTRLTVV.

The J gene is TRBJ1-4, the V gene TRBV7-2, with TRBD1 identical over 7 bases. The germline V gene encodes CDR1 SGHTA and CDR2 FQGNSA. CDR3 length equals 15 residues. The junction had 7 bases not matched to a gene; V was cut back by 2 bases and J by 7 bases. CDR3 region: CASSLSQGGSEKLFF. The CDR3 bases are TGTGCCAGCAGCTTATCCCAGGGGGGTTCTGAAAAACTGTTTTTT. Full variable domain (rest looked up from reference TRBV7-2 and TRBJ1-4): GAGVSQSPSNKVTEKGKDVELRCDPISGHTALYWYRQSLGQGLEFLIYFQGNSAPDKSGLPSDRFSAERTGGSVSTLTIQRTQQEDSAVYLCASSLSQGGSEKLFFGSGTQLSVL.

This clone was seen more than once but under ten times. The J gene is TRBJ2-3, the V gene TRBV19; D remains unclear. V was trimmed by 5 bases and J by 4 bases, leaving 10 bases between them. CDR1 and CDR2 from the germline V gene are LNHDA and SQIVND (reference sequence). This CDR3 has 13 residues. The CDR3 sequence: CASSPRSSDTQYF. In DNA, the CDR3 is TGTGCCAGTAGTCCCCGGAGCTCAGATACGCAGTATTTT.

The chain links TRBV7-9 to TRBJ1-5; 7 nucleotides match TRBD1. The CDR3 is 14 amino acids. Germline V CDR1 and CDR2: SEHNR, FQNEAQ (reference sequence). V shed 1 base and J 9 bases; nucleotides not matched to a gene: 6. The CDR3 sequence: CASSLGQGLGPQHF. The CDR3, as DNA: TGTGCCAGCAGCTTAGGACAGGGCCTCGGGCCCCAGCATTTT.

In this sample, this clone turned up a few times. This chain links TRBV5-1 with TRBJ2-6; 11 bases are a match to TRBD2. The V segment lost 0 bases and the J segment 0 bases; nucleotides outside the gene matches: 5. The germline V gene encodes CDR1 SGHRS and CDR2 YFSETQ. This CDR3 comprises 19 residues. CDR3 region: CASSLATSGGLSGANVLTF. CDR3 bases: TGCGCCAGCAGCTTGGCAACTAGCGGGGGACTCTCTGGGGCCAACGTCCTGACTTTC.

The V call is TRBV7-9, the J call TRBJ2-1, with a possible D match to TRBD2 (7 bases). V lost 5 bases and J 12 bases, leaving 23 bases between the germline ends. The CDR3 sequence is 15 residues long. Per the germline V gene, CDR1 is SEHNR and CDR2 is FQNEAQ (reference sequence). The CDR3 DNA sequence: TGTGCCAGCAGCCGTAAATCCCCCCCGGGGGGCGCGCAGTTCTTC. Amino acid sequence: CASSRKSPPGGAQFF.

This rearrangement joins TRBV7-3 to TRBJ1-1; D gene uncertain. Germline V lookup: CDR1 SGHTA, CDR2 FQGTGA. V lost 6 bases and J lost 0, with 17 bases in between. The CDR3 covers 16 residues. CDR3 sequence reads: CASRGGEAAMNTEAFF. CDR3 coding DNA: TGTGCCAGCAGGGGAGGTGAGGCGGCCATGAACACTGAAGCTTTCTTT. The variable domain in full, completed from reference TRBV7-3 and TRBJ1-1, reads GAGVSQTPSNKVTEKGKYVELRCDPISGHTALYWYRQSLGQGPEFLIYFQGTGAADDSGLPNDRFFAVRPEGSVSTLKIQRTERGDSAVYLCASRGGEAAMNTEAFFGQGTRLTVV.

The rearrangement joins TRBV6-5 to TRBJ1-6, with 7 nucleotides matching TRBD1. Germline CDR1 and CDR2: MNHEY and SVGAGI. V lost 6 bases and J lost 10; bases outside the gene matches: 9. The CDR3 sequence is 14 residues long. CDR3 amino acids: CASRETGRSSPLHF. CDR3 nucleotide sequence: TGTGCCAGCAGAGAGACAGGGAGGTCGTCACCCCTCCACTTT.

The chain recombines TRBV5-4 with TRBJ1-6; 8 nucleotides line up with TRBD1. This CDR3 has 15 residues. The germline V gene encodes CDR1 SGHNT and CDR2 YYREEE (reference sequence). V trimming: 6 bases; J trimming: 5 bases; junction bases outside the gene matches: 7. The DNA of the CDR3 is TGTGCCAGCATGGGGACAGGTAATCATAATTCACCCCTCCACTTT. This encodes CASMGTGNHNSPLHF.

On this clone: The junction departs from germline at one end; a sequencing error may be responsible. J is TRBJ1-1 and V is TRBV11-2; D is unclear. The CDR3 is 14 amino acids. Germline CDR1 SGHAT, CDR2 FQNNGV. CDR3 DNA: TGTGCCAGCAGCCTAGATGGCTTTCGGGCTGAAGCTTTCTTT. This translates into CASSLDGFRAEAFF.

This chain connects TRBV18 to TRBJ1-1, with D maybe TRBD1 (5 bases). V lost 3 bases, J lost 2 bases, and 10 bases lay in between. CDR3 size: 14 residues. Germline-derived CDR1 and CDR2 are KGHSH and LQKENI. Written as DNA, the CDR3 is TGTGCCAGCTCACCCAACGGGGGAAACACTGAAGCTTTCTTT. This gives the protein CASSPNGGNTEAFF.

The chain employs TRBV28 and TRBJ2-2; TRBD2 agrees at 10 bases. The V gene's germline CDR1 is MDHEN and CDR2 SYDVKM. This CDR3 is 18 amino acids long. Losses at the gene ends were 3 bases for V and 4 bases for J; bases not matched to a gene: 11. CDR3 coding DNA: TGTGCCAGCAGTTTGCCTCTAGCGGGAGCCCCGACCACCGGGGAGCTGTTTTTT. This codes for CASSLPLAGAPTTGELFF.

The CDR3 DNA follows: TGTGCCAGCAGCTTAGAGCTCAGGGCCCGGATCACAGATACGCAGTATTTT. As protein: CASSLELRARITDTQYF. The chain uses TRBV11-2 and TRBJ2-3; possible D gene TRBD1, 5 bases. This CDR3 has 17 amino acids. V lost 0 bases, J lost 2 bases, and 15 bases lay in between. From germline, CDR1 is SGHAT and CDR2 FQNNGV.

The rearrangement uses TRBV28 and TRBJ2-3, with 7 bases aligning to TRBD2. The CDR3 extends over 16 amino acids. CDR1 and CDR2 (germline): MDHEN, SYDVKM. V shed 6 bases and J 5 bases; nucleotides not matched to a gene: 14. The CDR3 is CASSYASGGQGDTQYF. The CDR3 DNA follows: TGTGCCAGCAGCTACGCTTCGGGGGGTCAGGGAGATACGCAGTATTTT. Variable domain in full (rest from reference TRBV28 and TRBJ2-3): DVKVTQSSRYLVKRTGEKVFLECVQDMDHENMFWYRQDPGLGLRLIYFSYDVKMKEKGDIPEGYSVSREKKERFSLILESASTNQTSMYLCASSYASGGQGDTQYFGPGTRLTVL.

The chain joins TRBV19 to TRBJ2-1; tentative D call: TRBD2 (6 bases). Trimming removed 10 bases from V and 4 bases from J, with 14 bases in between. The CDR3 totals 13 residues. The germline gives CDR1 LNHDA, CDR2 SQIVND (reference sequence). This chain's CDR3 is CATGGANYNEQFF. DNA for the CDR3: TGTGCCACCGGCGGGGCTAATTACAATGAGCAGTTCTTC.

The V call is TRBV5-4, the J call TRBJ2-2; maybe TRBD2 (7 bases). V was trimmed by 3 bases and J by 6 bases, leaving 18 bases between them. Germline V gene data show CDR1 as SGHNT and CDR2 as YYREEE (reference sequence). CDR3 length: 16 amino acids. In nucleotides, the CDR3 is TGTGCCAGCAGCTCTACGGGGGGCCCCCTCCCCGGGGAGCTGTTTTTT. Protein product: CASSSTGGPLPGELFF. The variable domain in full, completed from reference TRBV5-4 and TRBJ2-2, reads ETGVTQSPTHLIKTRGQQVTLRCSSQSGHNTVSWYQQALGQGPQFIFQYYREEENGRGNFPPRFSGLQFPNYSSELNVNALELDDSALYLCASSSTGGPLPGELFFGEGSRLTVL.

The gene calls are TRBV27 and TRBJ2-3; 13 bases fit TRBD2. CDR3 size: 17 residues. Germline CDR1 and CDR2: MNHEY and SMNVEV (reference sequence). V was clipped by 1 base and J by 2 bases; unmatched bases: 3. In DNA form, the CDR3 reads TGTGCCAGCAGTTTATTGGGGACTAGCGGGGACACAGATACGCAGTATTTT. Its protein is CASSLLGTSGDTDTQYF.